Shown below are 26 T cell receptor beta chains from a single sample sequenced in a study of T cell repertoires in cytomegalovirus infection. Which antigens these TCRs recognize remains unknown. TCRdb reprocessed the reads via MiXCR and lists one record per CDR3 protein. The sample holds around 570,000 distinct CDR3 sequences, approximately 40% seen once. The sample in question was cultured PBMCs, obtained from culture after CMV antigen stimulation. Every receptor here comes from a human donor in good health (CMV status not recorded). Some clones in this sample may be carry-over from other donors' samples.

With regard to this clonotype: At one end the junction does not follow the germline gene, possibly because of a read error. The J gene is TRBJ2-1, the V gene TRBV6-8; 9 nucleotides line up with TRBD2. The CDR3 runs to 13 residues. Germline loops: CDR1 MNHGY, CDR2 SAAAGT. Here the CDR3 DNA reads TGCGCCAGCAAAGGACTAGCGTTAAATGAGCAGTTCTTC. Translated, it gives CASKGLALNEQFF.

This rearrangement joins TRBV19 to TRBJ2-7, with no clear D. V was clipped by 5 bases and J by 0 bases, with 14 bases between them. The CDR3 runs to 15 residues. Germline assignment: CDR1 LNHDA and CDR2 SQIVND (reference sequence). DNA for the CDR3: TGTGCCAGTAGTCTTGGGGTCATAGGCTCCTACGAGCAGTACTTC. Its translation: CASSLGVIGSYEQYF.

The chain is built from TRBV20-1 and TRBJ1-4; tentatively, D is TRBD1 (5 bases). CDR1 DFQATT and CDR2 SNEGSKA come from the germline V gene (reference sequence). Trimming stripped 0 bases from V and 1 base from J, with 6 bases between. This CDR3 comprises 14 residues. The chain's CDR3 is CSARDRVTNEKLFF. In DNA, the CDR3 is TGCAGTGCTAGAGACAGGGTAACTAATGAAAAACTGTTTTTT.

This clonotype was counted only a few times. This chain connects TRBV6-2 or TRBV6-3 to TRBJ1-1; D may be TRBD1 (6 bases). The CDR3 spans 16 residues. V was pared by 2 bases and J by 1 base, with 14 bases between. Germline CDR1 is MNHEY and CDR2 is SVGEGT. CDR3 in amino acids: CASSYNVGGTNTEAFF. CDR3 coding DNA: TGTGCCAGCAGTTACAACGTCGGGGGCACGAACACTGAAGCTTTCTTT.

This chain links TRBV12-5 with TRBJ2-1; D gene unclear. V lost 4 bases, J lost 6 bases, and 13 bases lay in between. This CDR3 region has 14 residues. Germline V lookup: CDR1 LGHNT, CDR2 FRNRAP. CDR3 amino acids: CASGWVFIGNEQFF. The DNA of the CDR3 is TGTGCTAGTGGTTGGGTGTTCATTGGCAATGAGCAGTTCTTC. Full variable domain (missing parts from reference TRBV12-5 and TRBJ2-1): DARVTQTPRHKVTEMGQEVTMRCQPILGHNTVFWYRQTMMQGLELLAYFRNRAPLDDSGMPKDRFSAEMPDATLATLKIQPSEPRDSAVYFCASGWVFIGNEQFFGPGTRLTVL.

This clonotype was seen only once. The gene calls are TRBV27 and TRBJ2-7; 8 nucleotides agree with TRBD2. There are 16 residues in the CDR3. Per the germline V gene, CDR1 is MNHEY and CDR2 is SMNVEV (reference sequence). The J segment lost 0 bases and the V segment lost 4 bases, leaving 8 bases of the junction unmatched. The CDR3 bases are TGTGCCAGCAGTTCACCGGGGGGGAAGGGCTCCTACGAGCAGTACTTC. Translation: CASSSPGGKGSYEQYF.

This clonotype showed up just a few times. The chain couples TRBV3-1 to TRBJ2-6; a weak D match, TRBD1 (5 bases). Germline loops: CDR1 LGHDT, CDR2 YNNKEL (reference sequence). The V gene lost 5 bases and the J gene lost 3 bases, with 11 bases spanning the gap. There are 15 residues in the CDR3. CDR3 residues: CASSSQGDGANVLTF. The CDR3 DNA sequence: TGTGCCAGCAGCTCCCAAGGGGATGGGGCCAACGTCCTGACTTTC. The full variable domain, rest sourced from reference TRBV3-1 and TRBJ2-6, is DTAVSQTPKYLVTQMGNDKSIKCEQNLGHDTMYWYKQDSKKFLKIMFSYNNKELIINETVPNRFSPKSPDKAHLNLHINSLELGDSAVYFCASSSQGDGANVLTFGAGSRLTVL.

The sample holds many counts of this clonotype. The V gene is TRBV7-8, the J gene TRBJ2-2; possibly TRBD1 or TRBD2 for D (6 bases each). The germline CDR1 and CDR2 sequences are SGHVS and FQNEAQ. V lost 8 bases and J 4 bases, leaving 23 bases between the germline ends. The CDR3 totals 17 residues. CDR3 DNA: TGTGCCAGCGCGCACCCGTCGGGGGCCACGGGCACCGGGGAGCTGTTTTTT. Translation gives CASAHPSGATGTGELFF.

V and J are TRBV10-3 and TRBJ1-6; D may be TRBD1 (5 bases). Trimming pared 4 bases from V and 14 bases from J, leaving 15 bases between. This CDR3 comprises 13 residues. CDR1 is ENHRY, CDR2 SYGVKD, per germline. CDR3 nucleotides: TGTGCCATCAGTGCACAGGACCAATTCACCCTCCACTTT. Translation: CAISAQDQFTLHF.

The chain uses TRBV10-3 and TRBJ1-3, with unresolved D. Trimming shortened V by 0 bases and J by 0 bases, and 15 bases separated the two germline ends. There are 18 residues in the CDR3. CDR1 is ENHRY and CDR2 is SYGVKD in the germline V gene. CDR3 DNA sequence: TGTGCCATCAGTGAGTCCCGGGAGGGTGCCACCTCTGGAAACACCATATATTTT. The encoded protein is CAISESREGATSGNTIYF.

The chain uses TRBV15 and TRBJ1-5, with D perhaps matching TRBD1 (6 bases). Trimming took 0 bases from V and 2 from J, leaving 11 bases between them. This CDR3 is built from 16 residues. Germline V gene data show CDR1 as LNHNV and CDR2 as YYDKDF (reference sequence). The CDR3 DNA reads as TGTGCCACCAGCAGAGAGACAGGCGGGGGCAATCAGCCCCAGCATTTT. Residues: CATSRETGGGNQPQHF.

The rearrangement joins TRBV19 to TRBJ1-6; TRBD1 agrees at 7 bases. Unmatched junction bases numbered 10, after V lost 4 bases and J lost 7 bases. CDR1 is LNHDA, CDR2 SQIVND, per germline (reference sequence). The CDR3 length is 16 residues. In DNA form, the CDR3 reads TGTGCCAGTAGTACTGGACCGGGGACAGAAAATTCACCCCTCCACTTT. Protein sequence: CASSTGPGTENSPLHF.

The chain combines TRBV12-3 or TRBV12-4 with TRBJ1-2; D is undetermined. This CDR3 is built from 15 residues. V was clipped by 5 bases and J by 0 bases, with 13 bases between them. CDR3 sequence (DNA): TGTGCCAGCAGTACCCGGACTACAGCTAACTATGGCTACACCTTC. Amino acid sequence: CASSTRTTANYGYTF.

In this sample, this clonotype turned up once. V is TRBV4-1 and J is TRBJ2-6, with D unresolved. V lost 0 bases to trimming and J lost 0 bases, with 9 bases between them. The germline gives CDR1 MGHRA, CDR2 YSYEKL. The CDR3 consists of 17 residues. Here the CDR3 reads CASSQDVSASGANVLTF. CDR3 sequence (DNA): TGCGCCAGCAGCCAAGATGTCTCTGCCTCTGGGGCCAACGTCCTGACTTTC.

The V call is TRBV20-1, the J call TRBJ2-5; D is tentatively TRBD1 or TRBD2 (6 bases each). The CDR3 is made up of 14 amino acids. V was cut by 0 bases and J by 4 bases, with 12 bases left in between. Germline CDR1 is DFQATT and CDR2 is SNEGSKA (reference sequence). For the CDR3, the DNA is TGCAGTGCTAGAGATCGAGGGGGGTCAGAGACCCAGTACTTC. Its translation is CSARDRGGSETQYF.

This clonotype was detected ten times or more. The chain combines TRBV7-2 with TRBJ2-7; TRBD2 agrees at 7 bases. The CDR3 extends over 14 amino acids. J was trimmed by 3 bases and V by 8 bases; bases with no gene match: 10. The V gene's germline CDR1 is SGHTA and CDR2 FQGNSA. CDR3 sequence reads: CASSKGREIYEQYF. CDR3 DNA sequence: TGTGCCAGCTCCAAAGGGCGGGAGATCTACGAGCAGTACTTC.

This clonotype appeared a few times. The V call is TRBV7-2, the J call TRBJ2-3; 9 bases map to TRBD1. Per germline, CDR1 SGHTA and CDR2 FQGNSA. The CDR3 is made up of 16 amino acids. Trimming at V came to 1 base and at J to 9 bases, leaving 11 bases not matched to a gene. This CDR3 is CASSLVTGGSRYTQYF. The CDR3 coding sequence is TGTGCCAGCAGCTTAGTGACAGGGGGAAGTAGATACACGCAGTATTTT.

V is TRBV7-2 and J is TRBJ2-1, with D uncertain. CDR3 length: 13 amino acids. Germline V gene data show CDR1 as SGHTA and CDR2 as FQGNSA. The V and J ends lost 0 bases and 10 bases respectively, with 10 bases between them. The CDR3: CASSLARTGEQFF. For the CDR3, the DNA is TGTGCCAGCAGCTTAGCGCGGACGGGCGAGCAGTTCTTC.

The gene calls are TRBV27 and TRBJ1-5; D gene uncertain. Germline-derived CDR1 and CDR2 are MNHEY and SMNVEV (reference sequence). The CDR3 is made up of 12 amino acids. The CDR3 DNA reads as TGTGCTGCAGGCGCAACCAATCAGCCCCAGCATTTT. Translating it yields CAAGATNQPQHF.

The chain links TRBV7-2 to TRBJ2-6; D is unresolved. The CDR3 runs 17 residues. The V and J ends lost 3 bases and 0 bases respectively, with 12 bases between them. Germline values: CDR1 SGHTA, CDR2 FQGNSA. CDR3 residues: CASSFRVPLSGANVLTF. The DNA of the CDR3 is TGTGCCAGCAGCTTCCGGGTGCCCCTCTCTGGGGCCAACGTCCTGACTTTC. The full variable domain, its missing parts supplied by reference TRBV7-2 and TRBJ2-6, is GAGVSQSPSNKVTEKGKDVELRCDPISGHTALYWYRQSLGQGLEFLIYFQGNSAPDKSGLPSDRFSAERTGGSVSTLTIQRTQQEDSAVYLCASSFRVPLSGANVLTFGAGSRLTVL.

This clonotype was counted only a few times. The chain couples TRBV28 to TRBJ1-4, with unresolved D. V was shortened by 9 bases and J by 5 bases, with 10 bases between the two germline ends. CDR3 length: 12 residues. CDR1 MDHEN and CDR2 SYDVKM come from the germline V gene. CDR3 nucleotides: TGTGCCAGTTGGGCAGTAAATGAAAAACTGTTTTTT. Its protein product is CASWAVNEKLFF.

This clonotype appeared a few times. The chain is built from TRBV4-2 and TRBJ2-7; D is unresolved. The V end was cut by 1 base, the J end by 6 bases, with 10 bases between. CDR3 length equals 13 residues. The germline gives CDR1 LGHNA, CDR2 YNFKEQ. In nucleotides, the CDR3 is TGTGCCAGCAGCCAAGTTACCCAAGGCGAGCAGTACTTC. It yields the protein CASSQVTQGEQYF.

The gene calls are TRBV19 and TRBJ2-7; a possible D gene is TRBD2 (5 bases). Germline CDR1 LNHDA, CDR2 SQIVND (reference sequence). V was cut by 4 bases and J by 7 bases, with 14 bases left in between. The CDR3 sequence is 13 residues long. The CDR3 DNA reads TGTGCCAGTAGTAAAAACCGATGGGAGGAGCAGTACTTC. This gives the protein CASSKNRWEEQYF.

The rearrangement uses TRBV12-3 or TRBV12-4 and TRBJ2-3; D unclear. CDR3 size: 13 residues. Trimming removed 6 bases at V and 8 bases at J, with 15 bases between. As DNA, the CDR3 is TGTGCCAGCAGCCAAAGTTCGGGCGGTACGCAGTATTTT. Amino acids: CASSQSSGGTQYF.

Concerning this clonotype: The conserved final phenylalanine or tryptophan is absent from the CDR3, which likely points to a read error. The chain couples TRBV5-4 to TRBJ2-7; either TRBD1 or TRBD2 may supply D (5 bases each). This CDR3 is built from 16 residues. The germline V and J ends were trimmed by 0 bases and 0 bases, with 13 bases remaining between them. The germline V gene has CDR1 SGHNT and CDR2 YYREEE (reference sequence). CDR3 sequence: CASSLGGGRSSYEQYL. The CDR3 DNA reads TGTGCCAGCAGCTTGGGTGGGGGACGAAGCTCCTACGAGCAGTACCTC.

This clonotype was seen a handful of times. CDR3: CASSSLPGQGSYEQFF. CDR3 nucleotides: TGTGCCAGCAGCTCCTTACCGGGACAGGGGTCCTATGAGCAGTTCTTC. The chain couples TRBV7-8 to TRBJ2-1; 10 nucleotides align to TRBD1. Looked up from germline, CDR1 is SGHVS and CDR2 is FQNEAQ. Trimming at V came to 4 bases and at J to 8 bases, leaving 11 bases not matched to a gene. The CDR3 contains 16 residues.